These 23 T cell receptor beta chains originate from one sample sequenced in a study of cytomegalovirus exposure and HLA in healthy donors. PCR employed 60 Vbeta and 13 Jbeta primers. TCRdb's copy holds only in-frame clones and misses some; the assay was immunoSEQ multiplex PCR. The sample holds about 240,000 clones; approximately 78% are singletons and the top ten take less than 0.6%. The sequencing sample was made of PBMCs. The receptors here all came from a boy aged 5-17 years in good health and CMV-seronegative.

The V call is TRBV6-5, the J call TRBJ1-1; 7 nucleotides match TRBD1. The V and J ends lost 6 bases and 0 bases, in that order; junction bases with no gene match: 4. The CDR3 runs 14 residues. Germline lookup yields CDR1 MNHEY and CDR2 SVGAGI. CDR3 sequence: CASRGDSVNTEAFF. In DNA form, the CDR3 reads TGTGCCAGCAGGGGGGACAGTGTGAACACTGAAGCTTTCTTT.

This sequence joins TRBV20-1 and TRBJ1-2; D not resolved. Trimming removed 0 bases at V and 8 bases at J, with 7 bases between. The CDR3 is made up of 11 amino acids. Germline V gene lookup returns CDR1 DFQATT and CDR2 SNEGSKA (reference sequence). Here the CDR3 reads CSARDRIGYTF. The CDR3 DNA reads as TGCAGTGCTAGAGATAGAATCGGCTACACCTTC.

V gene TRBV6-5 combines with J gene TRBJ2-7; maybe TRBD2 (6 bases). This CDR3 comprises 16 residues. The germline V gene has CDR1 MNHEY and CDR2 SVGAGI. V dropped 6 bases and J dropped 2 bases, with 20 bases sitting between them. CDR3: CASSYILASGPYEQYF. The CDR3 DNA reads TGTGCCAGCAGCTACATTCTAGCGAGCGGTCCCTACGAGCAGTACTTC.

The genes are TRBV20-1 and TRBJ1-1, with D uncertain. The CDR3 covers 11 residues. The germline CDR1 and CDR2 sequences are DFQATT and SNEGSKA (reference sequence). Deletions cut 5 bases from V and 5 bases from J, with 9 bases between. CDR3 sequence: CSAYGRTEAFF. Written as DNA, the CDR3 is TGCAGTGCTTACGGGAGGACTGAAGCTTTCTTT.

V gene TRBV5-8 combines with J gene TRBJ2-4; 9 bases fit TRBD1. This CDR3 region has 15 residues. Germline values: CDR1 SGHTS, CDR2 YDEGEE. Germline trimming cut 2 bases from V and 9 bases from J; bases unmatched to any gene: 9. Here the CDR3 reads CASSLDGTGYIIQYF. The CDR3 DNA follows: TGTGCCAGCAGCTTAGACGGGACAGGGTATATCATTCAGTACTTC.

The rearrangement links TRBV18 to TRBJ1-6; TRBD1 matches at 10 bases. This CDR3 spans 14 amino acids. Trimming removed 6 bases from V and 10 bases from J; junction bases left unmatched: 6. Germline V CDR1 and CDR2: KGHSH, LQKENI. The CDR3 is CASSRGQGQSPLHF. CDR3 nucleotides: TGTGCCAGCTCGCGGGGACAGGGGCAGTCACCCCTCCACTTT.

This rearrangement joins TRBV11-1 to TRBJ2-3; D is perhaps TRBD2 (5 bases). The V gene lost 5 bases and the J gene lost 0 bases, with 18 bases spanning the gap. The CDR3 is 17 amino acids. Looked up from germline, CDR1 is SGHAT and CDR2 is FQDESV (reference sequence). Here the CDR3 reads CASSNVEDGASTDTQYF. DNA for the CDR3: TGTGCCAGCAGCAACGTGGAGGACGGCGCTAGCACAGATACGCAGTATTTT.

The chain recombines TRBV29-1 with TRBJ1-6; D unresolved. The ends were cut back, 2 bases at V and 10 bases at J, with 15 bases in the middle. Germline CDR1 SQVTM, CDR2 ANQGSEA. The CDR3 has 14 residues. The CDR3: CSVESSGFGSPLHF. DNA of the CDR3: TGCAGCGTTGAAAGTTCAGGTTTTGGGTCACCCCTCCACTTT.

The sample holds one count of this clone. V gene TRBV2 combines with J gene TRBJ1-5; D may be TRBD1 (6 bases). Trimming left V 3 bases short and J 5 bases short, with 17 bases between. This CDR3 region has 16 residues. Germline CDR1 reads SNHLY; CDR2 reads FYNNEI. DNA of the CDR3: TGTGCCAGCAGTGAGGGATTTGGGGGGGCAGATCAGCCCCAGCATTTT. It specifies CASSEGFGGADQPQHF. Looking up the rest from reference TRBV2 and TRBJ1-5 gives the full variable domain: EPEVTQTPSHQVTQMGQEVILRCVPISNHLYFYWYRQILGQKVEFLVSFYNNEISEKSEIFDDQFSVERPDGSNFTLKIRSTKLEDSAMYFCASSEGFGGADQPQHFGDGTRLSIL.

This sequence joins TRBV19 and TRBJ1-5; D gene ambiguous. Germline CDR1 LNHDA, CDR2 SQIVND (reference sequence). The CDR3 consists of 11 residues. Trimming removed 3 bases at V and 12 bases at J, with 9 bases between. Here the CDR3 DNA reads TGTGCCAGTAGTATTGGAGAGGTCCAGCATTTT. It translates to CASSIGEVQHF.

The J gene is TRBJ1-1, the V gene TRBV18; TRBD1 might be the D (6 bases). V was clipped by 1 base and J by 5 bases, with 11 bases between them. The CDR3 extends over 14 amino acids. CDR1 and CDR2 from the germline V gene are KGHSH and LQKENI. CDR3 region: CASSPQGGGTEAFF. The CDR3 DNA follows: TGTGCCAGCTCACCACAAGGGGGGGGTACTGAAGCTTTCTTT.

This clone has only one observation. V gene TRBV9 combines with J gene TRBJ2-1, with 9 positions matching TRBD1. The CDR3 consists of 15 residues. CDR1 is SGDLS and CDR2 is YYNGEE in the germline V gene. V was pared by 4 bases and J by 8 bases, with 10 bases of the junction left unmatched. The chain's CDR3 is CASSPYGQGTDEQFF. As DNA, the CDR3 is TGTGCCAGCAGCCCCTACGGACAGGGGACCGATGAGCAGTTCTTC.

The genes are TRBV6-1 and TRBJ1-5, with D perhaps matching TRBD1 (6 bases). The germline V gene encodes CDR1 MNHNS and CDR2 SASEGT. The CDR3 runs 13 residues. V was trimmed by 8 bases and J by 1 base, leaving 9 bases between them. The CDR3 loop is CASGQTSNQPQHF. DNA for the CDR3: TGTGCCAGCGGACAGACGAGCAATCAGCCCCAGCATTTT.

The rearrangement uses TRBV29-1 and TRBJ1-3; weak D call: TRBD1 (6 bases). Germline-derived CDR1 and CDR2 are SQVTM and ANQGSEA. This CDR3 has 14 residues. Trimming took off 5 bases at V and 2 bases at J, with 13 bases between the two ends. CDR3 coding DNA: TGCAGCGTTCAAACAGGGTCAGCTGGAAACACCATATATTTT. Translation: CSVQTGSAGNTIYF.

This chain uses TRBV29-1 with TRBJ2-1; D not certain. Trimming left V 7 bases short and J 8 bases short, with 15 bases between. The CDR3 has 12 amino acids. Germline assignment: CDR1 SQVTM and CDR2 ANQGSEA. CDR3 in DNA: TGCAGCGGTGCTCCCCCTACGCATGAGCAGTTCTTC. Translated, it gives CSGAPPTHEQFF.

This rearrangement joins TRBV18 to TRBJ1-2, with no clear D. This CDR3 is 11 amino acids long. Germline-derived CDR1 and CDR2 are KGHSH and LQKENI. The germline V and J ends were trimmed by 3 bases and 6 bases, with 5 bases remaining between them. The CDR3 nucleotides are TGTGCCAGCTCACCTCTCGATGGCTACACCTTC. It translates to CASSPLDGYTF.

V gene TRBV6-5 combines with J gene TRBJ2-7; possibly TRBD1 for D (6 bases). CDR3 length equals 13 residues. V was pared by 6 bases and J by 6 bases, with 15 bases between. The V gene's germline CDR1 is MNHEY and CDR2 SVGAGI. This chain's CDR3 is CASRAYRAGEQYF. The CDR3 DNA follows: TGTGCCAGCAGGGCATACAGGGCTGGCGAGCAGTACTTC.

The chain couples TRBV30 to TRBJ2-7, with D possibly being TRBD1 (5 bases). V lost 3 bases to trimming and J lost 7 bases, with 13 bases between them. Per the germline V gene, CDR1 is GTSNPN and CDR2 is SVGIG (reference sequence). The CDR3 covers 12 residues. The CDR3 DNA reads TGTGCCTGGAGCTTACAGGCTTTAGAGCAGTACTTC. This codes for CAWSLQALEQYF.

The V call is TRBV19, the J call TRBJ2-1, with 7 bases identical to TRBD2. The V gene end was trimmed by 1 base and the J gene end by 2 bases; junction bases not matched to a gene: 8. The CDR3 spans 17 residues. Germline assignment: CDR1 LNHDA and CDR2 SQIVND (reference sequence). For the CDR3, the DNA is TGTGCCAGTAGTATAGCTCTCGGGAGCGGGACCTACAATGAGCAGTTCTTC. Translating it yields CASSIALGSGTYNEQFF.

The chain has TRBV27 and TRBJ2-3; the D gene is possibly TRBD2 (5 bases). Germline V lookup: CDR1 MNHEY, CDR2 SMNVEV (reference sequence). The CDR3 has 16 amino acids. Trimming removed 5 bases at V and 2 bases at J, with 17 bases between. Here the CDR3 reads CASSPSAGHYTDTQYF. The CDR3 DNA sequence: TGTGCCAGCAGTCCCTCGGCGGGCCACTACACAGATACGCAGTATTTT.

The V gene is TRBV7-9, the J gene TRBJ2-3, with TRBD2 matching 14 bases. The CDR3 runs to 15 residues. Germline CDR1 reads SEHNR; CDR2 reads FQNEAQ (reference sequence). V shed 5 bases and J 4 bases; nucleotides not matched to a gene: 2. CDR3 sequence: CASSKGLAGADTQYF. The CDR3 bases are TGTGCCAGCAGCAAGGGACTAGCGGGAGCAGATACGCAGTATTTT. Supplemented by reference TRBV7-9 and TRBJ2-3, the full variable domain reads DTGVSQNPRHKITKRGQNVTFRCDPISEHNRLYWYRQTLGQGPEFLTYFQNEAQLEKSRLLSDRFSAERPKGSFSTLEIQRTEQGDSAMYLCASSKGLAGADTQYFGPGTRLTVL.

The chain carries TRBV11-2 and TRBJ2-7, with a weak D call TRBD2 (6 bases). CDR1 SGHAT and CDR2 FQNNGV come from the germline V gene. The CDR3 length is 17 residues. V lost 8 bases to trimming and J lost 2 bases, with 25 bases between them. The CDR3 reads CASRPAPLRGRPYEQYF. The CDR3 DNA follows: TGTGCCAGCCGACCAGCGCCGTTGCGGGGCCGACCCTACGAGCAGTACTTC.

This sequence joins TRBV7-9 and TRBJ1-4; D is possibly TRBD1 (6 bases). The V end lost 0 bases, the J end lost 9 bases, and 11 bases lay between the germline ends. This CDR3 region has 14 residues. CDR1 is SEHNR, CDR2 FQNEAQ, per germline (reference sequence). The CDR3 nucleotides read TGTGCCAGCAGCTTAGCACAGGGCAATCAAAAACTGTTTTTT. It specifies CASSLAQGNQKLFF.